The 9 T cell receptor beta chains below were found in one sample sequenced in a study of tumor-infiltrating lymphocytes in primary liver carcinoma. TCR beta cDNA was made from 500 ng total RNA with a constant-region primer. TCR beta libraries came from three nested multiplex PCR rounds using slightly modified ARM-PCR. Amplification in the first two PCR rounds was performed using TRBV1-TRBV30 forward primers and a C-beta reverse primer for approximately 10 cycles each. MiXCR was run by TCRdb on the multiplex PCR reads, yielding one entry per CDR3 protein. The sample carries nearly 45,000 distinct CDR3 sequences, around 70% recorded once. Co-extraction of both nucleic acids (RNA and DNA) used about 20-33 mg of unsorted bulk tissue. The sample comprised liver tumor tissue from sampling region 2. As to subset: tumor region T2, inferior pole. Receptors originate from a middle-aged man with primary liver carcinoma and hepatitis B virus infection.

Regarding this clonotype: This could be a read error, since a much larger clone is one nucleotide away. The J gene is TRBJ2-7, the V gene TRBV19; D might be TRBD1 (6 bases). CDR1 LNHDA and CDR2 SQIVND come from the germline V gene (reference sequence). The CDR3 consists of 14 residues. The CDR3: CVSSTRGRLYEQYF. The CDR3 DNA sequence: TGTGTCAGTAGTACCAGGGGCCGTTTATACGAGCAGTACTTC.

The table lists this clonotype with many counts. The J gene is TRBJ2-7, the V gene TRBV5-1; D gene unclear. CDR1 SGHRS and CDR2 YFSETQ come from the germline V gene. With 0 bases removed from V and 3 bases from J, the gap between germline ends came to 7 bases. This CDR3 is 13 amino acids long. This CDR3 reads CASSLGLDYEQYF. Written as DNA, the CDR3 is TGCGCCAGCAGCTTGGGGCTGGACTACGAGCAGTACTTC.

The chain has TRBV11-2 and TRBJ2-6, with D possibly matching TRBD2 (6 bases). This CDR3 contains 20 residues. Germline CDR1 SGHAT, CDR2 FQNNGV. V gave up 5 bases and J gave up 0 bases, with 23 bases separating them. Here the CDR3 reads CASSMGGDGISLSGANVLTF. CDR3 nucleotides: TGTGCCAGCAGCATGGGGGGAGACGGCATTTCCCTCTCTGGGGCCAACGTCCTGACTTTC.

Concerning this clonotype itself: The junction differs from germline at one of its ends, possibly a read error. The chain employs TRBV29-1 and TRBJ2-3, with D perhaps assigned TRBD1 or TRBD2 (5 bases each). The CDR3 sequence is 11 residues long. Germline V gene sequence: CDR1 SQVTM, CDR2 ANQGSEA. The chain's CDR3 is CSTGKTDTQYF. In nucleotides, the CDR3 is TGCAGCACGGGAAAGACAGATACGCAATATTTT.

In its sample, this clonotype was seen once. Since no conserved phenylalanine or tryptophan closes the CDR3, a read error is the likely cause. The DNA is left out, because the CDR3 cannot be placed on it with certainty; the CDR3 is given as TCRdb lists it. This chain's CDR3 is CASSRSGGRANNEKFL. The chain links TRBV4-3 to TRBJ2-1. The CDR3 is made up of 16 amino acids, end residues included. CDR1 and CDR2 (germline): LGHNA, YSLEER.

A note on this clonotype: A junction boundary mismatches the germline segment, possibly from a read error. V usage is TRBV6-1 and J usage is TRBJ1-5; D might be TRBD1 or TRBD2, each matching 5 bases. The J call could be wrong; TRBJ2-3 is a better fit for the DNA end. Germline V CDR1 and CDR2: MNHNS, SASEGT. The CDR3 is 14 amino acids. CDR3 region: CASSGAREKAPQYF. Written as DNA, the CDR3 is TGTGCCAGTAGTGGGGCGAGGGAAAAGGCGCCCCAGTATTTT.

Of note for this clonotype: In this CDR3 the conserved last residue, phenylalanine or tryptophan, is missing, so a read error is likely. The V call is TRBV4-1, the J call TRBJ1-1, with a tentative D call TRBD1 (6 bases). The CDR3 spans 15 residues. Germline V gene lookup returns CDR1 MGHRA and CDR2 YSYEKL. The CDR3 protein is CAISQSGGANTEAFI. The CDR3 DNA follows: TGCGCCATCAGCCAATCTGGGGGGGCGAACACTGAAGCTTTCATT.

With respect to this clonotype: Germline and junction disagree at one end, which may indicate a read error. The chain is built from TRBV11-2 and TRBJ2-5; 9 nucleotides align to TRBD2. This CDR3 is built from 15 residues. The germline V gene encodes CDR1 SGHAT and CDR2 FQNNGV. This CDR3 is CASSLGRTSEETQYF. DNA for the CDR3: TGCGCCAGCAGCTTGGGACGGACTAGCGAAGAGACCCAGTACTTC.

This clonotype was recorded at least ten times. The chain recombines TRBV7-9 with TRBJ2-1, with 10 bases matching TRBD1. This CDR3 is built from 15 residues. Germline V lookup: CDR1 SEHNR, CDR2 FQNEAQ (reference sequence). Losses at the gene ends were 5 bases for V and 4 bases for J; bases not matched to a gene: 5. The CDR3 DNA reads TGTGCCAGCAGCCCTGACAGGGGGCCGTACAATGAGCAGTTCTTC. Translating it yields CASSPDRGPYNEQFF. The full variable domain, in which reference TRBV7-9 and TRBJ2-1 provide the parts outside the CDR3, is DTGVSQNPRHKITKRGQNVTFRCDPISEHNRLYWYRQTLGQGPEFLTYFQNEAQLEKSRLLSDRFSAERPKGSFSTLEIQRTEQGDSAMYLCASSPDRGPYNEQFFGPGTRLTVL.